Reported below is one T cell receptor (beta chain). What it recognizes is unknown. This record comes from a study of T cell responses to AZD1222 COVID-19 vaccine. Overall study results and limits: Possibly, clonal diversity was underestimated; donors were largely white British and included more females. Repertoire sampling was restricted to post-peak T cell response timepoints.

TCRdb's table, derived via immunoSEQ multiplex PCR, lists solely in-frame clones and lacks some. This sample has tens of thousands of clones; 81% occur once, and the top ten carry roughly 25%. J gave up 8 bases and V 1 base, and 7 bases lay outside the gene matches. The CDR3 is 14 residues long. CDR1 and CDR2 from the germline V gene are SGHNT and YYREEE (reference sequence). Sequencing used peripheral blood, obtained 28 days after the second AZD1222 dose. This chain joins TRBV5-4 and TRBJ1-2, with 8 bases aligning to TRBD1. This clonotype originated in an adult who received the AZD1222 COVID-19 vaccine. The CDR3, as DNA: TGTGCCAGCAGCTTGTCGACAGGGGTAACGGGCTACACCTTC. It translates to CASSLSTGVTGYTF.